These T cell receptor beta chains were read from a single sample in a study of blood T cell repertoires in COVID-19. TCRdb's copy holds only in-frame clones and misses some; the assay was immunoSEQ multiplex PCR. The sample consists of 150,000 to 180,000 clones, about 85% of them appearing once. Material for sequencing was peripheral blood. These receptors were taken from a man aged 55-75 years with COVID-19, enrolled during active disease. Each CDR3 is given with its conserved first and last residue. The D gene is left open where the match is weak. Clone size, where shown, is once, few, many, or a class for clones that have expanded.

clone size: NA; D gene: NA; V gene: TRBV25-1; J gene: TRBJ1-5; CDR3 protein: CASSDPRWRAHSQPQHF; CDR3 DNA: TGTGCCAGCAGTGACCCAAGGTGGAGGGCGCATTCTCAGCCCCAGCATTTT
clone size: once; D gene: TRBD1; V gene: TRBV4-2; J gene: TRBJ1-6; CDR3 protein: CASSPGQGPDSPLHF; CDR3 DNA: TGTGCCAGCAGCCCCGGACAGGGGCCTGATTCACCCCTCCACTTT
clone size: NA; D gene: TRBD2; V gene: TRBV24-1; J gene: TRBJ2-5; CDR3 protein: CATSDNPSLAGAQETQYF; CDR3 DNA: TGTGCCACCAGTGATAACCCCTCCCTAGCGGGGGCCCAAGAGACCCAGTACTTC
clone size: NA; D gene: TRBD1; V gene: TRBV24-1; J gene: TRBJ2-7; CDR3 protein: CATSVEGQGKRDEQYF; CDR3 DNA: TGTGCCACCAGTGTAGAAGGACAGGGAAAACGGGACGAGCAGTACTTC
clone size: NA; D gene: NA; V gene: TRBV7-2; J gene: TRBJ1-6; CDR3 protein: CASSLALQVGSPLHF; CDR3 DNA: TGTGCCAGCAGCTTAGCTCTACAGGTTGGGTCACCCCTCCACTTT
clone size: NA; D gene: TRBD1; V gene: TRBV5-3; J gene: TRBJ2-7; CDR3 protein: CARSLRTGPPDEQYF; CDR3 DNA: TGTGCCAGAAGCCTCCGGACAGGGCCTCCGGACGAGCAGTACTTC
clone size: few; D gene: TRBD1; V gene: TRBV7-8; J gene: TRBJ1-5; CDR3 protein: CASTMEGQRWQPQHF; CDR3 DNA: TGTGCCAGCACTATGGAGGGACAGCGGTGGCAGCCCCAGCATTTT
clone size: NA; D gene: TRBD1; V gene: TRBV27; J gene: TRBJ1-2; CDR3 protein: CASSLRQGNYGYTF; CDR3 DNA: TGTGCCAGCAGTTTAAGACAGGGGAACTATGGCTACACCTTC
clone size: NA; D gene: NA; V gene: TRBV20-1; J gene: TRBJ1-5; CDR3 protein: CSASDGGQPQHF; CDR3 DNA: TGCAGTGCTAGTGATGGCGGTCAGCCCCAGCATTTT
clone size: NA; D gene: NA; V gene: TRBV3-1/TRBV3-2; J gene: TRBJ1-6; CDR3 protein: CASSQAFISPLHF; CDR3 DNA: TGTGCCAGCAGCCAAGCATTCATTTCACCCCTCCACTTT
clone size: NA; D gene: TRBD1; V gene: TRBV19; J gene: TRBJ2-1; CDR3 protein: CASSIQGASYEQFF; CDR3 DNA: TGTGCCAGTAGTATCCAGGGGGCGTCCTATGAGCAGTTCTTC
clone size: NA; D gene: NA; V gene: TRBV30; J gene: TRBJ2-7; CDR3 protein: CAWSTGQGGKEQYF; CDR3 DNA: TGTGCCTGGAGCACAGGGCAGGGAGGGAAGGAGCAGTACTTC
clone size: NA; D gene: NA; V gene: TRBV5-4; J gene: TRBJ1-1; CDR3 protein: CASSFQGLSTEAFF; CDR3 DNA: TGTGCCAGCAGCTTTCAGGGGTTGAGCACTGAAGCTTTCTTT
clone size: NA; D gene: TRBD1; V gene: TRBV5-4; J gene: TRBJ1-5; CDR3 protein: CASTQGQGCQPQHF; CDR3 DNA: TGTGCCAGCACCCAGGGACAGGGATGTCAGCCCCAGCATTTT
clone size: few; D gene: TRBD1; V gene: TRBV5-1; J gene: TRBJ1-6; CDR3 protein: CASSPTRPGQGNSPLHF; CDR3 DNA: TGCGCCAGCAGCCCAACAAGACCGGGACAGGGGAATTCACCCCTCCACTTT
clone size: once; D gene: TRBD2; V gene: TRBV6-2/TRBV6-3; J gene: TRBJ2-3; CDR3 protein: CASSYPTSGGHLSTDTQYF; CDR3 DNA: TGTGCCAGCAGTTACCCGACTAGCGGGGGGCACCTTAGCACAGATACGCAGTATTTT
clone size: NA; D gene: NA; V gene: TRBV4-3; J gene: TRBJ1-5; CDR3 protein: CASSQGDFSTQPQHF; CDR3 DNA: TGCGCCAGCAGCCAAGGGGACTTTAGCACTCAGCCCCAGCATTTT
clone size: NA; D gene: NA; V gene: TRBV28; J gene: TRBJ1-1; CDR3 protein: CASSLQTGGTEAFF; CDR3 DNA: TGTGCCAGCAGTTTACAGACCGGCGGCACTGAAGCTTTCTTT
clone size: few; D gene: TRBD1; V gene: TRBV2; J gene: TRBJ2-7; CDR3 protein: CASNGQGQGSYEQYF; CDR3 DNA: TGTGCCAGCAACGGACAGGGCCAAGGCTCCTACGAGCAGTACTTC
clone size: NA; D gene: NA; V gene: TRBV4-2; J gene: TRBJ1-4; CDR3 protein: CASSQQGTNEKLFF; CDR3 DNA: TGTGCCAGCAGCCAGCAGGGAACTAATGAAAAACTGTTTTTT
clone size: NA; D gene: TRBD1; V gene: TRBV6-5; J gene: TRBJ2-7; CDR3 protein: CASSPGQGLIYEQYF; CDR3 DNA: TGTGCCAGCAGTCCCGGACAGGGGCTGATCTACGAGCAGTACTTC
clone size: NA; D gene: NA; V gene: TRBV11-2; J gene: TRBJ2-1; CDR3 protein: CASSRWTVYNEQFF; CDR3 DNA: TGTGCCAGCAGCCGATGGACAGTTTACAATGAGCAGTTCTTC
clone size: NA; D gene: TRBD1; V gene: TRBV16; J gene: TRBJ1-5; CDR3 protein: CASSYKGQGNQPQHF; CDR3 DNA: TGTGCCAGCAGTTATAAGGGACAGGGGAATCAGCCCCAGCATTTT
clone size: NA; D gene: NA; V gene: TRBV25-1; J gene: TRBJ1-2; CDR3 protein: CASSSAGTGSRQGYTF; CDR3 DNA: TGTGCCAGCAGTTCTGCAGGGACCGGGAGTAGGCAAGGCTACACCTTC
clone size: NA; D gene: TRBD2; V gene: TRBV15; J gene: TRBJ2-5; CDR3 protein: CATSRGQVAGGGETQYF; CDR3 DNA: TGTGCCACCAGCAGGGGGCAGGTAGCGGGGGGCGGAGAGACCCAGTACTTC
clone size: NA; D gene: NA; V gene: TRBV30; J gene: TRBJ1-1; CDR3 protein: CAWSKAGNTEAFF; CDR3 DNA: TGTGCCTGGAGTAAAGCCGGGAACACTGAAGCTTTCTTT
clone size: few; D gene: NA; V gene: TRBV5-1; J gene: TRBJ2-3; CDR3 protein: CASSPQGQSTDTQYF; CDR3 DNA: TGCGCCAGCAGCCCGCAAGGACAGAGCACAGATACGCAGTATTTT
clone size: NA; D gene: TRBD1; V gene: TRBV3-1/TRBV3-2; J gene: TRBJ1-4; CDR3 protein: CASSQDRGATNEKLFF; CDR3 DNA: TGTGCCAGCAGCCAAGACAGGGGGGCAACTAATGAAAAACTGTTTTTT
clone size: few; D gene: TRBD1; V gene: TRBV29-1; J gene: TRBJ1-2; CDR3 protein: CSVEDRGPGYGYTF; CDR3 DNA: TGCAGCGTTGAGGACAGGGGCCCCGGCTATGGCTACACCTTC
clone size: NA; D gene: NA; V gene: TRBV5-1; J gene: TRBJ1-2; CDR3 protein: CASSTDSGPYGYTF; CDR3 DNA: TGCGCCAGCAGCACGGACAGTGGGCCCTATGGCTACACCTTC
clone size: NA; D gene: TRBD1; V gene: TRBV27; J gene: TRBJ1-1; CDR3 protein: CASSSTGSGEAFF; CDR3 DNA: TGTGCCAGCAGTTCGACAGGGTCCGGTGAAGCTTTCTTT
clone size: NA; D gene: NA; V gene: TRBV19; J gene: TRBJ1-2; CDR3 protein: CASRENTNYGYTF; CDR3 DNA: TGTGCCAGCAGGGAAAACACTAACTATGGCTACACCTTC
clone size: NA; D gene: TRBD1; V gene: TRBV11-2; J gene: TRBJ2-5; CDR3 protein: CASSSHRGQETQYF; CDR3 DNA: TGTGCCAGCAGCTCCCACAGGGGGCAAGAGACCCAGTACTTC
clone size: once; D gene: TRBD1; V gene: TRBV14; J gene: TRBJ2-7; CDR3 protein: CASSQVWTGGISRVEQYF; CDR3 DNA: TGTGCCAGCAGCCAAGTATGGACAGGGGGCATCTCTAGGGTCGAGCAGTACTTC
clone size: NA; D gene: TRBD1; V gene: TRBV6-2/TRBV6-3; J gene: TRBJ1-5; CDR3 protein: CASRLGTGVPQPQHF; CDR3 DNA: TGTGCCAGCCGCCTTGGGACAGGGGTTCCTCAGCCCCAGCATTTT
clone size: NA; D gene: TRBD1; V gene: TRBV6-2/TRBV6-3; J gene: TRBJ1-5; CDR3 protein: CASSRPPGGTGSGPQHF; CDR3 DNA: TGTGCCAGCAGCCGCCCCCCCGGAGGGACAGGATCGGGGCCCCAGCATTTT
clone size: few; D gene: NA; V gene: TRBV6-5; J gene: TRBJ1-5; CDR3 protein: CASSPVGGNQPQHF; CDR3 DNA: TGTGCCAGCAGTCCCGTAGGGGGTAATCAGCCCCAGCATTTT
clone size: NA; D gene: NA; V gene: TRBV28; J gene: TRBJ2-7; CDR3 protein: CASSHQGLIDEQYF; CDR3 DNA: TGTGCCAGCAGTCACCAGGGACTTATAGACGAGCAGTACTTC
clone size: NA; D gene: TRBD1; V gene: TRBV29-1; J gene: TRBJ1-2; CDR3 protein: CSVVGQGPYGYTF; CDR3 DNA: TGCAGCGTTGTCGGACAGGGCCCCTATGGCTACACCTTC
clone size: NA; D gene: TRBD1; V gene: TRBV2; J gene: TRBJ1-5; CDR3 protein: CASGQGENQPQHF; CDR3 DNA: TGTGCCAGCGGTCAGGGGGAGAATCAGCCCCAGCATTTT
clone size: NA; D gene: NA; V gene: TRBV5-1; J gene: TRBJ2-3; CDR3 protein: CASSPEGQPSTDTQYF; CDR3 DNA: TGCGCCAGCAGCCCGGAGGGACAGCCTAGCACAGATACGCAGTATTTT
clone size: NA; D gene: TRBD1; V gene: TRBV19; J gene: TRBJ1-2; CDR3 protein: CASTIGTGRYGYTF; CDR3 DNA: TGTGCCAGTACCATCGGGACAGGGAGGTATGGCTACACCTTC
clone size: NA; D gene: NA; V gene: TRBV6-7; J gene: TRBJ1-6; CDR3 protein: CASSYRGEPDPFNSPLHF; CDR3 DNA: TGTGCCAGCAGTTACCGGGGGGAACCTGATCCTTTTAATTCACCCCTCCACTTT
clone size: NA; D gene: TRBD1; V gene: TRBV30; J gene: TRBJ1-2; CDR3 protein: CAWPRGQPYGYTF; CDR3 DNA: TGTGCCTGGCCTAGGGGACAGCCCTATGGCTACACCTTC
clone size: NA; D gene: NA; V gene: TRBV7-2; J gene: TRBJ2-1; CDR3 protein: CASSTRTSFHEQFF; CDR3 DNA: TGTGCCAGCAGCACCCGAACTAGTTTCCATGAGCAGTTCTTC
clone size: few; D gene: TRBD2; V gene: TRBV3-1/TRBV3-2; J gene: TRBJ2-1; CDR3 protein: CASSQGLAGANEQFF; CDR3 DNA: TGTGCCAGCAGCCAAGGTTTGGCGGGAGCCAATGAGCAGTTCTTC
clone size: NA; D gene: TRBD1; V gene: TRBV7-8; J gene: TRBJ1-4; CDR3 protein: CASSSGQNEKLFF; CDR3 DNA: TGTGCCAGCAGCTCGGGACAGAATGAAAAACTGTTTTTT
clone size: few; D gene: NA; V gene: TRBV11-2; J gene: TRBJ2-7; CDR3 protein: CASSLARAGSYEQYF; CDR3 DNA: TGTGCCAGCAGCTTAGCCAGGGCGGGGTCCTACGAGCAGTACTTC
clone size: once; D gene: TRBD2; V gene: TRBV7-6; J gene: TRBJ2-1; CDR3 protein: CASSRTGTSGSYNEQFF; CDR3 DNA: TGTGCCAGCAGCCGGACCGGGACTAGCGGCTCCTACAATGAGCAGTTCTTC
clone size: NA; D gene: NA; V gene: TRBV27; J gene: TRBJ2-7; CDR3 protein: CASSPDYYEQYF; CDR3 DNA: TGTGCCAGCAGTCCGGACTACTACGAGCAGTACTTC
clone size: NA; D gene: TRBD1; V gene: TRBV30; J gene: TRBJ1-1; CDR3 protein: CAWNLAGGNTEAFF; CDR3 DNA: TGTGCCTGGAACCTAGCAGGGGGCAACACTGAAGCTTTCTTT
clone size: NA; D gene: TRBD1; V gene: TRBV19; J gene: TRBJ2-1; CDR3 protein: CASSQGAMNNEQFF; CDR3 DNA: TGTGCCAGTAGTCAGGGGGCGATGAACAATGAGCAGTTCTTC
clone size: NA; D gene: TRBD1; V gene: TRBV6-5; J gene: TRBJ1-5; CDR3 protein: CASRQGANQPQHF; CDR3 DNA: TGTGCCAGCCGACAGGGGGCCAATCAGCCCCAGCATTTT
clone size: NA; D gene: TRBD1; V gene: TRBV18; J gene: TRBJ2-7; CDR3 protein: CASSPNRDRVEQYF; CDR3 DNA: TGTGCCAGCTCACCAAACCGGGACAGGGTCGAGCAGTACTTC
clone size: NA; D gene: NA; V gene: TRBV7-2; J gene: TRBJ2-2; CDR3 protein: CASSPFGNTGELFF; CDR3 DNA: TGTGCCAGCAGCCCCTTCGGGAACACCGGGGAGCTGTTTTTT
clone size: NA; D gene: TRBD1; V gene: TRBV28; J gene: TRBJ2-3; CDR3 protein: CASRKGQGRTDTQYF; CDR3 DNA: TGTGCCAGCAGGAAGGGACAGGGGAGGACAGATACGCAGTATTTT
clone size: few; D gene: NA; V gene: TRBV6-5; J gene: TRBJ2-3; CDR3 protein: CASAYGDTQYF; CDR3 DNA: TGTGCCAGCGCCTACGGAGATACGCAGTATTTT
clone size: NA; D gene: TRBD2; V gene: TRBV19; J gene: TRBJ2-3; CDR3 protein: CASSHAGAGTDTQYF; CDR3 DNA: TGTGCCAGTAGTCATGCGGGAGCGGGGACAGATACGCAGTATTTT